The 20 T cell receptor beta chains reported below all come from one sample, sequenced in a study of molecular identifiers for immune sequencing clone quantification. Via MiXCR, TCRdb re-called the PCR reads, giving one row per CDR3 protein. This sample has roughly 320,000 distinct CDR3 sequences; roughly 23% occur once, and the top ten carry 0.65% to 0.75%. Sample: naive CD8+ T cells from blood, with Jurkat cell RNA spiked in. Subset described: FACS-sorted CD8+CD4-CCR7+CD45RA+ naive T cells. The receptor set was obtained from a human donor in good health. Some libraries in this study had Jurkat cell RNA spiked in.

With regard to this clonotype: The germline gene is not matched at one end of the junction; a read error may be the cause. The chain employs TRBV19 and TRBJ2-7; D assignment may be TRBD1 or TRBD2 (5 bases each). Germline-derived CDR1 and CDR2 are LNHDA and SQIVND (reference sequence). The CDR3 runs 14 residues. The CDR3 DNA reads as TGTGCCAGTAGTCCCCGGGACCGCCACTACGAGCAGTGCTTC. Protein product: CASSPRDRHYEQCF.

The rearrangement uses TRBV6-5 and TRBJ2-7; a weak D match, TRBD1 (5 bases). Between the trimmed V and J ends, which lost 2 bases and 0 bases, there was a span of 11 bases. Germline CDR1 MNHEY, CDR2 SVGAGI. The CDR3 length is 15 residues. This CDR3 reads CASSYGDRGSYEQYF. The CDR3 DNA is TGTGCCAGCAGTTACGGGGATAGGGGCTCCTACGAGCAGTACTTC.

The count of this clonotype is one. A clone one base away is much larger, so this may be a read error. The chain couples TRBV28 to TRBJ1-1; D is uncertain. CDR1 is MDHEN, CDR2 SYDVKM, per germline. This CDR3 contains 14 residues. V was trimmed by 3 bases and J by 6 bases, leaving 14 bases between them. The CDR3 spells CASSFRVGTAEAFF. The CDR3 DNA follows: TGTGCCAGCAGTTTTCGTGTGGGTACCGCTGAAGCTTTCTTT.

In DNA form, the CDR3 reads TGTGTCGGCTCCAAAGCGGGGAATCAGCCCCAGCATTTT. Translated: CVGSKAGNQPQHF. The gene calls are TRBV6-5 and TRBJ1-5, with unresolved D. Germline-derived CDR1 and CDR2 are MNHEY and SVGAGI. The CDR3 runs 13 residues.

This clonotype was detected many times. V and J are TRBV5-1 and TRBJ1-1, with TRBD1 identical over 9 bases. CDR3 length equals 14 residues. J lost 1 base, V lost 3 bases, and 1 base had no gene match. Germline lookup yields CDR1 SGHRS and CDR2 YFSETQ. The CDR3 DNA is TGCGCCAGCAGCTGGACAGGGGCGAACACTGAAGCTTTCTTT. This gives the protein CASSWTGANTEAFF.

This chain joins TRBV7-9 and TRBJ2-4; D might be TRBD2 (5 bases). V was pared by 5 bases and J by 1 base, with 15 bases between. Germline CDR1 reads SEHNR; CDR2 reads FQNEAQ (reference sequence). CDR3 length equals 16 residues. Here the CDR3 reads CASSPGPEVAKNIQYF. For the CDR3, the DNA is TGTGCCAGCAGCCCGGGCCCGGAGGTCGCCAAAAACATTCAGTACTTC.

This clonotype was seen many times. The J gene is TRBJ1-4, the V gene TRBV7-2, with TRBD1 identical over 8 bases. Germline values: CDR1 SGHTA, CDR2 FQGNSA. There are 16 residues in the CDR3. The V segment lost 3 bases and the J segment 6 bases; nucleotides outside the gene matches: 9. Here the CDR3 reads CASSFSGGLGDEKLFF. As DNA, the CDR3 is TGTGCCAGCAGCTTTTCAGGGGGCTTAGGGGATGAAAAACTGTTTTTT.

The chain has TRBV27 and TRBJ1-5; 7 bases line up with TRBD1. CDR1 MNHEY and CDR2 SMNVEV come from the germline V gene (reference sequence). V lost 6 bases, J lost 6 bases, and 8 bases stayed unmatched. The CDR3 consists of 14 residues. The CDR3 region has the DNA TGTGCCAGCAGGACAGGGAGGGGAAGTCAGCCCCAGCATTTT. It translates to CASRTGRGSQPQHF.

As to this clonotype: A read error may produce the germline difference seen at one junction end. V gene TRBV13 combines with J gene TRBJ2-5, with D possibly being TRBD2 (5 bases). CDR1 is PRHDT, CDR2 FYEKMQ, per germline (reference sequence). The CDR3 has 14 residues. The CDR3 sequence: CVSSFSGNQETQYF. In nucleotides, the CDR3 is TGTGTCAGCAGCTTCTCCGGGAATCAAGAGACCCAGTACTTC.

This clonotype was observed a handful of times. The chain has TRBV20-1 and TRBJ2-3; 8 bases align to TRBD2. In germline, CDR1 is DFQATT, CDR2 SNEGSKA (reference sequence). The CDR3 is 16 residues long. The V and J ends lost 0 bases and 0 bases, in that order; junction bases with no gene match: 5. The CDR3 loop reads CSARDRERESTDTQYF. The CDR3 DNA is TGCAGTGCTAGAGATAGAGAGCGGGAGAGCACAGATACGCAGTATTTT.

This clonotype was detected a few times. DNA for the CDR3: TGTGCCAGCATCGATTACACGGGACAGAACTCTGGAAACACCATATATTTT. Translated, it gives CASIDYTGQNSGNTIYF. The genes are TRBV7-9 and TRBJ1-3, with 7 positions matching TRBD1. V gave up 7 bases and J gave up 0 bases; unmatched junction bases: 12. Germline values: CDR1 SEHNR, CDR2 FQNEAQ (reference sequence). This CDR3 spans 17 amino acids.

This clonotype was seen many times. In nucleotides, the CDR3 is TGCAGCGTTGAAGAGCGGGGCCAAGAGACCCAGTACTTC. This codes for CSVEERGQETQYF. The V and J genes are TRBV29-1 and TRBJ2-5, with D possibly being TRBD2 (6 bases). V lost 0 bases to trimming and J lost 1 base, with 6 bases between them. The CDR3 length is 13 residues. Germline V gene data show CDR1 as SQVTM and CDR2 as ANQGSEA.

At least ten counts were recorded for this clonotype. This chain links TRBV24-1 with TRBJ2-1; unclear D gene. The germline V gene encodes CDR1 KGHDR and CDR2 SFDVKD. V dropped 11 bases and J dropped 8 bases, with 12 bases sitting between them. CDR3 length: 11 residues. The CDR3 sequence is CAIRWYDEQFF. The CDR3, as DNA: TGTGCCATCCGTTGGTACGATGAGCAGTTCTTC.

This clonotype was counted only a few times. CDR3 loop: CAIAVGEDGTDTQYF. For the CDR3, the DNA is TGTGCCATTGCAGTGGGGGAGGACGGCACAGATACGCAGTATTTT. The gene calls are TRBV10-3 and TRBJ2-3; possibly TRBD2 for D (6 bases). The CDR3 totals 15 residues. Germline CDR1 and CDR2: ENHRY and SYGVKD. Trimming left V 9 bases short and J 1 base short, with 17 bases between.

The J gene is TRBJ1-5, the V gene TRBV19; TRBD1 is a possible D gene (5 bases). The CDR3 consists of 17 residues. In germline, CDR1 is LNHDA, CDR2 SQIVND (reference sequence). The V gene lost 1 base and the J gene lost 0 bases, with 13 bases spanning the gap. As DNA, the CDR3 is TGTGCCAGTAGTATAGGAATAGGGGAGGCTAGCAATCAGCCCCAGCATTTT. Translated: CASSIGIGEASNQPQHF. The full variable domain, in which reference TRBV19 and TRBJ1-5 provide the parts outside the CDR3, is DGGITQSPKYLFRKEGQNVTLSCEQNLNHDAMYWYRQDPGQGLRLIYYSQIVNDFQKGDIAEGYSVSREKKESFPLTVTSAQKNPTAFYLCASSIGIGEASNQPQHFGDGTRLSIL.

V and J are TRBV12-3 or TRBV12-4 and TRBJ2-2; the match to TRBD1 covers 9 bases. J gave up 6 bases and V 6 bases, and 14 bases lay outside the gene matches. The CDR3 is 17 amino acids. The CDR3 loop reads CASRSGTGFEKPGELFF. CDR3 bases: TGTGCCAGCAGGAGCGGGACAGGGTTTGAGAAGCCCGGGGAGCTGTTTTTT.

Concerning this clonotype itself: A read error may explain this, as a much larger clone is one base away. The chain employs TRBV6-5 and TRBJ2-3; 8 bases line up with TRBD1. Germline V gene sequence: CDR1 MNHEY, CDR2 SVGAGI. The CDR3 has 15 amino acids. The DNA for the CDR3 is TGTGCCAGCAGTTATGTGTCAGGGGGCACAGATACGCTGTATTTT. This encodes CASSYVSGGTDTLYF.

This clonotype was detected ten times or more. The chain combines TRBV6-6 with TRBJ2-2; TRBD2 is a possible D gene (5 bases). This CDR3 is built from 21 residues. Between the trimmed V and J ends, which lost 0 bases and 3 bases, there was a span of 26 bases. The germline CDR1 and CDR2 sequences are MNHNY and SVGAGI (reference sequence). CDR3 DNA: TGTGCCAGCAGTTACTCGAATCTGGGATTCAATCTGAAGCGGCACACCGGGGAGCTGTTTTTT. It encodes CASSYSNLGFNLKRHTGELFF.

This clonotype was seen repeatedly, ten times or more. This chain uses TRBV6-5 with TRBJ1-1; weak D call: TRBD1 (6 bases). The CDR3 runs 16 residues. Germline CDR1 MNHEY, CDR2 SVGAGI. V was shortened by 0 bases and J by 1 base, with 12 bases between the two germline ends. CDR3 loop: CASSYSPGASNTEAFF. CDR3 nucleotide sequence: TGTGCCAGCAGTTACTCCCCGGGGGCGTCGAACACTGAAGCTTTCTTT.

This clonotype was counted ten times or more. V and J are TRBV29-1 and TRBJ1-2; TRBD1 matches at 10 bases. Germline-derived CDR1 and CDR2 are SQVTM and ANQGSEA. V dropped 6 bases and J dropped 8; count of bases not matched to a gene: 15. CDR3 length equals 15 residues. CDR3 residues: CSVVGDRGFKRGYTF. The CDR3 DNA follows: TGCAGCGTCGTCGGGGACAGGGGCTTTAAGAGGGGCTACACCTTC.